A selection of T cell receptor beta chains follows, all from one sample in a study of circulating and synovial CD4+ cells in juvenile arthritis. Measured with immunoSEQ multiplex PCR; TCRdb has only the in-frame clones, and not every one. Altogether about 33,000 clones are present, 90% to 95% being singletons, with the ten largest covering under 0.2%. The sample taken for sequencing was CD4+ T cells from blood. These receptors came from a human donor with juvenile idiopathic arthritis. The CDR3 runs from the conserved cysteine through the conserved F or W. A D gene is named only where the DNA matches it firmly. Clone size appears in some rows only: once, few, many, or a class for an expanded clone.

CDR3 protein: CASSLKSGGNTGELFF
CDR3 DNA: TGTGCCAGCAGCCTAAAAAGCGGGGGGAACACCGGGGAGCTGTTTTTT
clone size: -
V gene: TRBV7-2
CDR3 length: 16
D gene: TRBD2
J gene: TRBJ2-2

CDR3 protein: CASSLALSGNTIYF
CDR3 DNA: TGTGCCAGCAGTTTAGCGCTCTCTGGAAACACCATATATTTT
clone size: -
V gene: TRBV28
CDR3 length: 14
D gene: -
J gene: TRBJ1-3

CDR3 protein: CASSLVIKRESSYNEQFF
CDR3 DNA: TGCGCCAGCAGCTTGGTCATCAAGCGGGAGAGCTCCTACAATGAGCAGTTCTTC
clone size: -
V gene: TRBV5-1
CDR3 length: 18
D gene: TRBD2
J gene: TRBJ2-1

CDR3 protein: CATQRVPTGNNQPQHF
CDR3 DNA: TGTGCCACCCAGCGGGTTCCTACTGGGAACAATCAGCCCCAGCATTTT
clone size: -
V gene: TRBV19
CDR3 length: 16
D gene: -
J gene: TRBJ1-5

CDR3 protein: CASRTRTGLNSPLHF
CDR3 DNA: TGTGCCAGCAGGACCAGGACAGGTCTGAATTCACCCCTCCACTTT
clone size: -
V gene: TRBV6-6
CDR3 length: 15
D gene: TRBD1
J gene: TRBJ1-6

CDR3 protein: CASSQVLITGSRAGAGANVLTF
CDR3 DNA: TGCGCCAGCAGCCAAGTTCTGATAACAGGGTCACGCGCGGGGGCTGGGGCCAACGTCCTGACTTTC
clone size: -
V gene: TRBV4-3
CDR3 length: 22
D gene: -
J gene: TRBJ2-6

CDR3 protein: CAWGGQGQPYNSPLHF
CDR3 DNA: TGTGCCTGGGGAGGACAGGGGCAACCCTATAATTCCCCCCTCCACTTT
clone size: -
V gene: TRBV30
CDR3 length: 16
D gene: TRBD1
J gene: TRBJ1-6

CDR3 protein: CASSLRTSKTARTDTQYF
CDR3 DNA: TGCGCCAGCAGCTTGCGGACTTCGAAGACCGCACGCACAGATACGCAGTATTTT
clone size: once
V gene: TRBV5-1
CDR3 length: 18
D gene: -
J gene: TRBJ2-3

CDR3 protein: CASSQERNPYNEQFF
CDR3 DNA: TGTGCCAGCAGCCAAGAGCGGAACCCTTACAATGAGCAGTTCTTC
clone size: -
V gene: TRBV4-2
CDR3 length: 15
D gene: -
J gene: TRBJ2-1

CDR3 protein: CASSDGQGPYYGYTF
CDR3 DNA: TGTGCCAGCAGTGACGGACAGGGACCATACTATGGCTACACCTTC
clone size: once
V gene: TRBV6-4
CDR3 length: 15
D gene: TRBD1
J gene: TRBJ1-2

CDR3 protein: CASSFYRGAFF
CDR3 DNA: TGTGCCAGCAGTTTCTACCGTGGTGCTTTCTTT
clone size: -
V gene: TRBV28
CDR3 length: 11
D gene: -
J gene: TRBJ1-1

CDR3 protein: CASRRRGVTDTQYF
CDR3 DNA: TGTGCCAGCAGACGCAGGGGTGTCACAGATACGCAGTATTTT
clone size: -
V gene: TRBV6-5
CDR3 length: 14
D gene: -
J gene: TRBJ2-3

CDR3 protein: CASSVVGAGGNSPLHF
CDR3 DNA: TGTGCCAGCAGCGTAGTAGGGGCAGGGGGTAATTCACCCCTCCACTTT
clone size: -
V gene: TRBV9
CDR3 length: 16
D gene: TRBD1
J gene: TRBJ1-6

CDR3 protein: CAISPVGGNTEAFF
CDR3 DNA: TGTGCCATCAGTCCGGTGGGGGGAAACACTGAAGCTTTCTTT
clone size: -
V gene: TRBV10-3
CDR3 length: 14
D gene: -
J gene: TRBJ1-1

CDR3 protein: CSAWTGDTQYF
CDR3 DNA: TGCAGCGCATGGACAGGGGATACGCAGTATTTT
clone size: -
V gene: TRBV29-1
CDR3 length: 11
D gene: TRBD1
J gene: TRBJ2-3

CDR3 protein: CASSPGQNSIYGYTF
CDR3 DNA: TGTGCCAGCAGTCCCGGACAAAACTCTATCTATGGCTACACCTTC
clone size: -
V gene: TRBV7-8
CDR3 length: 15
D gene: -
J gene: TRBJ1-2

CDR3 protein: CASSLTEQNSGNTIYF
CDR3 DNA: TGCGCCAGCAGCTTAACAGAACAGAACTCTGGAAACACCATATATTTT
clone size: -
V gene: TRBV5-1
CDR3 length: 16
D gene: -
J gene: TRBJ1-3

CDR3 protein: CASSQRDRGYEQYF
CDR3 DNA: TGCGCCAGCAGCCAACGCGACAGAGGCTACGAGCAGTACTTC
clone size: -
V gene: TRBV4-1
CDR3 length: 14
D gene: -
J gene: TRBJ2-7

CDR3 protein: CASRGEGANQMLEQYF
CDR3 DNA: TGTGCCAGCCGTGGAGAGGGGGCCAACCAAATGCTGGAGCAGTACTTC
clone size: -
V gene: TRBV28
CDR3 length: 16
D gene: TRBD1
J gene: TRBJ2-7

CDR3 protein: CASRKTGGRNSPLHF
CDR3 DNA: TGTGCCAGTAGGAAAACAGGGGGCCGTAATTCACCCCTCCACTTT
clone size: -
V gene: TRBV19
CDR3 length: 15
D gene: TRBD1
J gene: TRBJ1-6

CDR3 protein: CASSATGGRGYTF
CDR3 DNA: TGTGCCAGCAGTGCGACAGGGGGCCGGGGCTACACCTTC
clone size: -
V gene: TRBV25-1
CDR3 length: 13
D gene: TRBD1
J gene: TRBJ1-2

CDR3 protein: CASSHLGQRRPFMRELFF
CDR3 DNA: TGTGCCAGCAGCCACCTGGGCCAGCGGCGTCCCTTTATGAGGGAGCTGTTTTTT
clone size: -
V gene: TRBV7-9
CDR3 length: 18
D gene: -
J gene: TRBJ2-2

CDR3 protein: CASSYAGGYNEQFF
CDR3 DNA: TGTGCCAGCAGTTACGCGGGGGGGTACAATGAGCAGTTCTTC
clone size: -
V gene: TRBV6-5
CDR3 length: 14
D gene: TRBD2
J gene: TRBJ2-1

CDR3 protein: CASSPPDRFYGYTF
CDR3 DNA: TGTGCCAGCAGTCCACCGGACAGATTCTATGGCTACACCTTC
clone size: -
V gene: TRBV28
CDR3 length: 14
D gene: -
J gene: TRBJ1-2

CDR3 protein: CASSPLGLAGHQNSYEQYF
CDR3 DNA: TGTGCCAGCTCACCCCTGGGACTAGCGGGCCATCAGAACTCCTACGAGCAGTACTTC
clone size: -
V gene: TRBV18
CDR3 length: 19
D gene: TRBD2
J gene: TRBJ2-7

CDR3 protein: CASSQGGTKNYNEQFF
CDR3 DNA: TGCGCCAGCAGCCAAGGCGGGACCAAAAACTACAATGAGCAGTTCTTC
clone size: -
V gene: TRBV4-1
CDR3 length: 16
D gene: -
J gene: TRBJ2-1

CDR3 protein: CASSPDRNYGYTF
CDR3 DNA: TGTGCCAGCAGCCCCGACAGGAACTATGGCTACACCTTC
clone size: -
V gene: TRBV7-2
CDR3 length: 13
D gene: -
J gene: TRBJ1-2

CDR3 protein: CASSSGGTSGRPSYEQYF
CDR3 DNA: TGCGCCAGCAGCTCCGGGGGGACTAGCGGGAGGCCTTCCTACGAGCAGTACTTC
clone size: -
V gene: TRBV5-1
CDR3 length: 18
D gene: TRBD2
J gene: TRBJ2-7

CDR3 protein: CATRVGGGQETQYF
CDR3 DNA: TGTGCCACCAGGGTCGGGGGGGGGCAAGAGACCCAGTACTTC
clone size: -
V gene: TRBV6-5
CDR3 length: 14
D gene: TRBD2
J gene: TRBJ2-5

CDR3 protein: CAWSVQVPSGANVLTF
CDR3 DNA: TGTGCCTGGAGTGTCCAGGTGCCCTCTGGGGCCAACGTCCTGACTTTC
clone size: -
V gene: TRBV30
CDR3 length: 16
D gene: -
J gene: TRBJ2-6

CDR3 protein: CASSSGLTFGIAKNIQYF
CDR3 DNA: TGTGCCAGCAGCTCGGGACTAACTTTTGGAATAGCCAAAAACATTCAGTACTTC
clone size: -
V gene: TRBV5-5
CDR3 length: 18
D gene: TRBD2
J gene: TRBJ2-4

CDR3 protein: CASSPRTSGAETQYF
CDR3 DNA: TGTGCCAGCAGCCCCCGGACTAGCGGGGCAGAGACCCAGTACTTC
clone size: once
V gene: TRBV9
CDR3 length: 15
D gene: TRBD2
J gene: TRBJ2-5

CDR3 protein: CASSPLAVAKNIQYF
CDR3 DNA: TGCGCCAGCAGCCCACTAGCGGTAGCCAAAAACATTCAGTACTTC
clone size: -
V gene: TRBV5-1
CDR3 length: 15
D gene: TRBD2
J gene: TRBJ2-4

CDR3 protein: CASSSRGENIQYF
CDR3 DNA: TGTGCCAGCAGTTCCAGGGGCGAAAACATTCAGTACTTC
clone size: -
V gene: TRBV27
CDR3 length: 13
D gene: -
J gene: TRBJ2-4

CDR3 protein: CASSHVHRDRPNYTF
CDR3 DNA: TGCGCCAGCAGCCACGTCCACAGGGACAGGCCAAACTACACCTTC
clone size: -
V gene: TRBV4-1
CDR3 length: 15
D gene: TRBD1
J gene: TRBJ1-2

CDR3 protein: CASSTQVSGANVLTF
CDR3 DNA: TGTGCCAGTAGTACACAGGTCTCTGGGGCCAACGTCCTGACTTTC
clone size: -
V gene: TRBV19
CDR3 length: 15
D gene: -
J gene: TRBJ2-6

CDR3 protein: CATSRDSATRIWGREAYEQYF
CDR3 DNA: TGTGCCACCAGCAGAGATTCCGCGACAAGAATTTGGGGGAGGGAAGCCTACGAGCAGTACTTC
clone size: once
V gene: TRBV15
CDR3 length: 21
D gene: TRBD2
J gene: TRBJ2-7

CDR3 protein: CASSTPGPTYEQYF
CDR3 DNA: TGTGCCAGCAGTACCCCAGGGCCCACCTACGAGCAGTACTTC
clone size: -
V gene: TRBV28
CDR3 length: 14
D gene: -
J gene: TRBJ2-7

CDR3 protein: CASSRETGTGGMNTEAFF
CDR3 DNA: TGCGCCAGCAGCCGAGAGACCGGGACAGGGGGGATGAACACTGAAGCTTTCTTT
clone size: -
V gene: TRBV4-3
CDR3 length: 18
D gene: TRBD1
J gene: TRBJ1-1

CDR3 protein: CASQEGAQNTEAFF
CDR3 DNA: TGTGCCAGCCAAGAGGGGGCTCAGAACACTGAAGCTTTCTTT
clone size: -
V gene: TRBV7-9
CDR3 length: 14
D gene: TRBD1
J gene: TRBJ1-1

CDR3 protein: CASSLEVGAWGYTF
CDR3 DNA: TGTGCCAGCAGCTTGGAAGTAGGGGCTTGGGGCTACACCTTC
clone size: -
V gene: TRBV7-2
CDR3 length: 14
D gene: -
J gene: TRBJ1-2

CDR3 protein: CASSYSRDQPQHF
CDR3 DNA: TGTGCCAGCAGTTACTCGAGGGATCAGCCCCAGCATTTT
clone size: -
V gene: TRBV6-6
CDR3 length: 13
D gene: -
J gene: TRBJ1-5

CDR3 protein: CASSWTGPGNTIYF
CDR3 DNA: TGTGCCAGTAGTTGGACAGGGCCTGGAAACACCATATATTTT
clone size: -
V gene: TRBV19
CDR3 length: 14
D gene: TRBD1
J gene: TRBJ1-3